This TCR beta chain was recorded in a study of T cells after yellow fever vaccination. About the study: Fractions of limited cellularity were prepared by means of SMART-Seq v4 Ultra Low Input. Whole-study results and caveats: Boosting was followed by the reappearance of most primary-vaccination clones (around 95% CD4, 85% to 90% CD8). Although most clonotypes did not, a small share appeared in both CD4 and CD8 compartments.

Template switching by 5'RACE produced TCR cDNA, adding a universal primer site and UMIs. TCRdb used MiXCR to reprocess the 5' RACE reads, holding one entry per CDR3 protein. Of about 220,000 distinct CDR3 sequences in the sample, roughly 6.3% were seen once. The table lists this clonotype with a few counts. Its specificity is not known. Trimming removed 5 bases at V and 9 bases at J, with 13 bases between. Germline V lookup: CDR1 MNHEY, CDR2 SVGEGT. The CDR3 is 12 residues long. The clonotype was recovered from a man aged 25 to 45 who received the YFV17D yellow fever vaccine. The chain recombines TRBV6-2 or TRBV6-3 with TRBJ1-2, with no clear D. Sequenced material: CD4+ T cells sorted from PBMCs, taken on the day of the yellow fever booster vaccination. The CDR3 region has the DNA TGTGCCAGCAGTACTGGACTTCGTAGCTACACCTTC. Translation gives CASSTGLRSYTF.